These T cell receptor beta chains were read from a single sample in a study of CD8 T cells in Susac syndrome. Each CDR3 protein is one row after TCRdb ran MiXCR on the immunoSEQ multiplex PCR reads. The sample has hundreds of thousands of distinct CDR3 sequences; approximately 84% are singletons. Sequencing used CD8+ T cells from PBMCs. These receptors all stem from a human donor with multiple sclerosis. Both conserved end residues are part of each CDR3. The D gene is left open where the match is weak. The size entry is marked missing in some rows and otherwise reads once, few, many or a size class.

j_call | clone_size | d_call | v_call | cdr3_nt | cdr3_aa
TRBJ1-1 | . | . | TRBV6-6 | TGTGCCAGCATCTTTTCAGCCAGACTCAACACTGAAGCTTTCTTT | CASIFSARLNTEAFF
TRBJ2-1 | . | . | TRBV9 | TGTGCCAGCGGACCTCACAATGAGCAGTTCTTC | CASGPHNEQFF
TRBJ2-1 | once | . | TRBV2 | TGTGCCAGCAGCGCGGACCCTAAGGCGGCCTACAATGAGCAGTTCTTC | CASSADPKAAYNEQFF
TRBJ2-2 | once | TRBD2 | TRBV7-9 | TGTGCCAGCAGCTTAGGGGCGGGAGTAAACACCGGGGAGCTGTTTTTT | CASSLGAGVNTGELFF
TRBJ2-5 | . | TRBD2 | TRBV15 | TGTGCCACCAGCACCGGACTAGCAGAGACCCAGTACTTC | CATSTGLAETQYF
TRBJ2-7 | once | . | TRBV29-1 | TGCAGCGTTACCTGGGACACGGCCTACGAGCAGTACTTC | CSVTWDTAYEQYF
TRBJ2-3 | . | TRBD1 | TRBV27 | TGTGCCAGCAGTACCCTCGGACAGGGGGAGAATACGCAGTATTTT | CASSTLGQGENTQYF
TRBJ2-5 | . | . | TRBV12-3/TRBV12-4 | TGTGCCAGCAGTTCTGGAGAGTTGGATAGGGAGACCCAGTACTTC | CASSSGELDRETQYF
TRBJ2-5 | . | TRBD2 | TRBV9 | TGTGCCAGCAGCGTTAGCGGGACAAGCCAAGAGACCCAGTACTTC | CASSVSGTSQETQYF
TRBJ1-1 | . | . | TRBV9 | TGTGCCAGCAGAGAACTACAGGAGAACACTGAAGCTTTCTTT | CASRELQENTEAFF
TRBJ2-1 | . | TRBD2 | TRBV7-2 | TGTGCCAGCAGCGGGGGAACCCAGACTAGCGGGAGAGTCCATGAGCAGTTCTTC | CASSGGTQTSGRVHEQFF
TRBJ1-1 | . | . | TRBV29-1 | TGCAGCGTTGGGACACCGAACACTGAAGCTTTCTTT | CSVGTPNTEAFF
TRBJ2-7 | . | TRBD2 | TRBV7-6 | TGTGCCAGCAGCTTAGGGCGGGAGATAGGCGAGCAGTACTTC | CASSLGREIGEQYF
TRBJ2-5 | . | TRBD1 | TRBV28 | TGTGCCAGCAGCATCAGGGGGCGGAAAGAGACCCAGTACTTC | CASSIRGRKETQYF
TRBJ2-7 | . | TRBD1 | TRBV11-2 | TGTGCCAGCAGCTTAGAGGCAGGGGGCTACTACGAGCAGTACTTC | CASSLEAGGYYEQYF
TRBJ2-7 | . | . | TRBV12-3/TRBV12-4 | TGTGCCAGCAGTCCCACCTTTCCCGAGCAGTACTTC | CASSPTFPEQYF
TRBJ2-3 | . | . | TRBV18 | TGTGCCAGCTCACCACCGGACGGGTGGAGTCCAGATACGCAGTATTTT | CASSPPDGWSPDTQYF
TRBJ2-5 | . | TRBD2 | TRBV27 | TGTGCCAGCAGTTCTTTAACTAGCGGACAAGAGACCCAGTACTTC | CASSSLTSGQETQYF
TRBJ1-1 | . | . | TRBV27 | TGTGCCAGTAGGAAGAACACTGAAGCTTTCTTT | CASRKNTEAFF
TRBJ2-2 | . | . | TRBV12-2 | TGTGCAAGTCTCACCTCGGGTTCAAGGAACACCGGGGAGCTGTTTTTT | CASLTSGSRNTGELFF
TRBJ2-2 | . | . | TRBV9 | TGTGCCAGCAGCCACCCAGACAGAACGAAGAACACCGGGGAGCTGTTTTTT | CASSHPDRTKNTGELFF
TRBJ1-2 | once | TRBD1 | TRBV29-1 | TGCAGCGTTGATCGAGGGACAGGGCTGTATGGCTACACCTTC | CSVDRGTGLYGYTF
TRBJ1-1 | once | . | TRBV20-1 | TGCAGTGCTAGGGAAACAGTAAACACTATGAACACTGAAGCTTTCTTT | CSARETVNTMNTEAFF